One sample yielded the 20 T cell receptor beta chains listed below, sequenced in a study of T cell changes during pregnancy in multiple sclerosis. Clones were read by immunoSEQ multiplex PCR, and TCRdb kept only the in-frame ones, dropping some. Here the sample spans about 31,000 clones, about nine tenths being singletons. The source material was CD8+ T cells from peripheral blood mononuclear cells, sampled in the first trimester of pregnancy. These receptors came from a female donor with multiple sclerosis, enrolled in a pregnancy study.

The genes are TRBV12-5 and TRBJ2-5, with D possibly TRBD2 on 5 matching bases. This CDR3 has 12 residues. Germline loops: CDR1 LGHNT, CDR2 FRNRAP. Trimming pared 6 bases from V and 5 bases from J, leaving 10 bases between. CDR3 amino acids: CASGGPGETQYF. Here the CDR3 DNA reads TGTGCTAGTGGCGGTCCGGGGGAGACCCAGTACTTC.

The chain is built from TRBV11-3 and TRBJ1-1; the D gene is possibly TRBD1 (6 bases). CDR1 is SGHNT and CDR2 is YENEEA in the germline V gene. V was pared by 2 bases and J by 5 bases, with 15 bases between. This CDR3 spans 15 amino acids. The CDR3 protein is CASSLRVGRGTEAFF. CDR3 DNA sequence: TGTGCCAGCAGCTTAAGGGTGGGCAGGGGAACTGAAGCTTTCTTT.

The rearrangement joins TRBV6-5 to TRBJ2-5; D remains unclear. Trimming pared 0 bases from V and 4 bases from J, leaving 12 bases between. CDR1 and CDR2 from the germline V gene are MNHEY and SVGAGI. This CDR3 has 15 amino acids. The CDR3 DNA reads TGTGCCAGCAGTTACTCGACTGAATGGTCAGAGACCCAGTACTTC. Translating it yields CASSYSTEWSETQYF.

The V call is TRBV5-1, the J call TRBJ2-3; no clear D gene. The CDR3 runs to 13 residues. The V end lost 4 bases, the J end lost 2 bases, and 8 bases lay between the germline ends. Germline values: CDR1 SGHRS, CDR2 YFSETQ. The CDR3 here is CASSPVLTDTQYF. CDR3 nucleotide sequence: TGCGCCAGCAGCCCGGTACTCACAGATACGCAGTATTTT.

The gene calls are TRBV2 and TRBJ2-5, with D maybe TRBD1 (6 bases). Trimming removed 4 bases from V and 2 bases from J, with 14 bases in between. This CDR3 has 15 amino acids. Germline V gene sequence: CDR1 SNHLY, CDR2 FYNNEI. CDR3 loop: CASSARDTFQETQYF. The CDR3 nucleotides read TGTGCCAGCAGTGCCCGGGACACATTTCAAGAGACCCAGTACTTC.

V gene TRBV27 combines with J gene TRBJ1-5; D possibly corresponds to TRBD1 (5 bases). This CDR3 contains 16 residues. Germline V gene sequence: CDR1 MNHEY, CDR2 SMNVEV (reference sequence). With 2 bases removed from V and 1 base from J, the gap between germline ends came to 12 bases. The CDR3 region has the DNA TGTGCCAGCAGTTTAAGGGGCCCATTGAGCAATCAGCCCCAGCATTTT. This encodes CASSLRGPLSNQPQHF.

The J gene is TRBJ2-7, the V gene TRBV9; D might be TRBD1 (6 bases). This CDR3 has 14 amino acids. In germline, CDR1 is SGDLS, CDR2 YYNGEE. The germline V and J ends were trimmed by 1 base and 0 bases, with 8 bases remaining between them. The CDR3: CASSVTGSSYEQYF. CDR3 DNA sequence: TGTGCCAGCAGCGTAACAGGGAGCTCCTACGAGCAGTACTTC.

CDR3 sequence reads: CASSDSASGELFF. The CDR3 nucleotides read TGTGCCAGCAGTGACTCCGCGTCCGGGGAGCTGTTTTTT. J is TRBJ2-2 and V is TRBV6-4; D call uncertain. V was shortened by 0 bases and J by 6 bases, with 5 bases between the two germline ends. Looked up from germline, CDR1 is MRHNA and CDR2 is SNTAGT. The CDR3 spans 13 residues.

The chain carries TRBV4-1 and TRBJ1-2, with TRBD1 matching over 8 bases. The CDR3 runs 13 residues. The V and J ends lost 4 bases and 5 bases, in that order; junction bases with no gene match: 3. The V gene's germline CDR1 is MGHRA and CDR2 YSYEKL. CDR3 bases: TGCGCCAGCAGCCCCCGACAGGGGTATGGCTACACCTTC. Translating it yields CASSPRQGYGYTF.

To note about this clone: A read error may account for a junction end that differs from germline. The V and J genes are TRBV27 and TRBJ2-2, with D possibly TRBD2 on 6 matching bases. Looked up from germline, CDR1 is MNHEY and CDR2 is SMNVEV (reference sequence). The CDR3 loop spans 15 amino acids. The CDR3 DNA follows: TGTGTCAGCAGTTTAAACGGGAGGAACACCGGGGAGCTGTTTTTT. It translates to CVSSLNGRNTGELFF.

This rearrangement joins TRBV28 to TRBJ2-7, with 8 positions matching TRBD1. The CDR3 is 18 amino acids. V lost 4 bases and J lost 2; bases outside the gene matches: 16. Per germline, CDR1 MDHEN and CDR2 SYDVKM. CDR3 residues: CASSSPLLSTGAAYEQYF. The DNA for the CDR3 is TGTGCCAGCAGTTCTCCCCTCCTGTCGACAGGGGCGGCCTACGAGCAGTACTTC.

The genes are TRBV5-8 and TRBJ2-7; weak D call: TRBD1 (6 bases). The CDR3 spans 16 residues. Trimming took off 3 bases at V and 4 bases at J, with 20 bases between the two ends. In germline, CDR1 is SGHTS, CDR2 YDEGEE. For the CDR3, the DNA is TGTGCCAGCAGCTCCGACGGGCCAGGGGAGCGGTACGAGCAGTACTTC. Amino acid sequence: CASSSDGPGERYEQYF.

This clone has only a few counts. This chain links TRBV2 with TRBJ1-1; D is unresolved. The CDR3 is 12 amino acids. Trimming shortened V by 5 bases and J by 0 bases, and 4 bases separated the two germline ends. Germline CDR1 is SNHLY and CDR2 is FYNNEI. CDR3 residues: CASSIMNTEAFF. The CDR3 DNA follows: TGTGCCAGCAGTATCATGAACACTGAAGCTTTCTTT.

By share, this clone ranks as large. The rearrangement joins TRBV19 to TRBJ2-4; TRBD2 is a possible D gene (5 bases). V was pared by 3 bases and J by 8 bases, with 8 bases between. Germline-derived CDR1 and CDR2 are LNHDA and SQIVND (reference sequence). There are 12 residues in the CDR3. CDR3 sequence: CASSIWGDIQYF. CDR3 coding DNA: TGTGCCAGTAGTATTTGGGGAGACATTCAGTACTTC.

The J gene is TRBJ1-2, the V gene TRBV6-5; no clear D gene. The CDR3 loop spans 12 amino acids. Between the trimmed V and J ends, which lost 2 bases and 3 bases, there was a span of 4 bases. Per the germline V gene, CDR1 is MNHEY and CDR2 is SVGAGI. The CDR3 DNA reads TGTGCCAGCAGTTACACTGACTATGGCTACACCTTC. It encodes CASSYTDYGYTF.

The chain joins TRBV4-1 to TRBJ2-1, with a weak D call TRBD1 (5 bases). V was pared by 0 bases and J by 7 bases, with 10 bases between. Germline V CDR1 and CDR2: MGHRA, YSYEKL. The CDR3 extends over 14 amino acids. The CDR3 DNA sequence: TGCGCCAGCAGCCAAGAGCCTGGGGCTAATGAGCAGTTCTTC. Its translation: CASSQEPGANEQFF.

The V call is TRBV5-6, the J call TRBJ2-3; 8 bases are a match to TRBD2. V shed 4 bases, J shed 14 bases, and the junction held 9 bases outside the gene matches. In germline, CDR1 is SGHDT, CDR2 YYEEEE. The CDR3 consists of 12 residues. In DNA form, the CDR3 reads TGTGCCAGCAGCCTCCGGGGGACTAGACGGTATTTT. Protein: CASSLRGTRRYF.

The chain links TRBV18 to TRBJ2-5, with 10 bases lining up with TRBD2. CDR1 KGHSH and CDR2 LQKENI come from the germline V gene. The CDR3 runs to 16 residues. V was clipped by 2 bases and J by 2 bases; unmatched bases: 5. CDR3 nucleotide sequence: TGTGCCAGCTCACCAGATACTAGCGGGGTTCAAGAGACCCAGTACTTC. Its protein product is CASSPDTSGVQETQYF.

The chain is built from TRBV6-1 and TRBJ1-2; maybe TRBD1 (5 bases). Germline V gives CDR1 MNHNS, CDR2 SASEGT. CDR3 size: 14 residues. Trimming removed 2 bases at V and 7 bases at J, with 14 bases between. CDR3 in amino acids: CASSEFWGVGGYTF. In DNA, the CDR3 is TGTGCCAGCAGTGAATTCTGGGGGGTGGGTGGCTACACCTTC.

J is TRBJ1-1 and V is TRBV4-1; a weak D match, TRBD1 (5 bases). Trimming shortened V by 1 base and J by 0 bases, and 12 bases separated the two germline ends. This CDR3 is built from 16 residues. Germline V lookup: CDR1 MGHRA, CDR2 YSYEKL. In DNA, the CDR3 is TGCGCCAGCAGCCAAGGGCTGGGACTCTTGAACACTGAAGCTTTCTTT. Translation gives CASSQGLGLLNTEAFF.